The 31 T cell receptor beta chains in this list originate from one sample, sequenced in a study of T cell repertoires in cytomegalovirus infection. In TCRdb, the reads were re-called with MiXCR into one record per CDR3 protein. This sample yields about 180,000 distinct CDR3 sequences, of which 17% are seen a single time; 25% belongs to the top ten. The source material was CD8+ T cells from PBMCs. These receptors all stem from a human donor in good health (CMV status not recorded). Some clones in this sample may be carry-over from other donors' samples.

This CDR3 reads CASSMISGTETETQYF. The CDR3 DNA sequence: TGTGCCAGTAGTATGATCTCCGGGACAGAAACGGAGACCCAGTACTTC. The chain carries TRBV19 and TRBJ2-5; 7 bases line up with TRBD1. Per the germline V gene, CDR1 is LNHDA and CDR2 is SQIVND (reference sequence). This CDR3 is 16 amino acids long. V lost 3 bases to trimming and J lost 5 bases; unmatched junction nucleotides: 12.

The chain links TRBV6-2 or TRBV6-3 to TRBJ2-3; TRBD1 matches 8 bases. CDR3 size: 18 residues. In germline, CDR1 is MNHEY, CDR2 SVGEGT. J lost 0 bases, V lost 5 bases, and 13 bases had no gene match. For the CDR3, the DNA is TGTGCCAGCAGTCACAGCGAGGGGACAGGATTTAGCACAGATACGCAGTATTTT. It specifies CASSHSEGTGFSTDTQYF.

The chain employs TRBV6-2 or TRBV6-3 and TRBJ2-7; D possibly corresponds to TRBD1 (6 bases). Germline V gene data show CDR1 as MNHEY and CDR2 as SVGEGT. The CDR3 length is 13 residues. V was pared by 8 bases and J by 0 bases, with 11 bases between. The CDR3 coding sequence is TGTGCCAGCCTTCGAGGGGGCTCCTACGAGCAGTACTTC. It yields the protein CASLRGGSYEQYF.

V usage is TRBV27 and J usage is TRBJ2-2, with TRBD1 identical over 10 bases. This CDR3 is built from 15 residues. Looked up from germline, CDR1 is MNHEY and CDR2 is SMNVEV (reference sequence). Trimming cost V 4 bases and J 6 bases; bases outside gene matches: 5. The CDR3: CASSSGQGGAGELFF. The CDR3 nucleotides are TGTGCCAGCAGTTCCGGACAGGGGGGGGCCGGGGAGCTGTTTTTT.

CDR3 in amino acids: CASSMDRGPSNTGELFF. The CDR3 DNA sequence: TGTGCCAGCAGTATGGACAGGGGTCCGTCGAACACCGGGGAGCTGTTTTTT. The chain carries TRBV28 and TRBJ2-2, with TRBD1 matching over 9 bases. Germline CDR1 and CDR2: MDHEN and SYDVKM. The CDR3 extends over 17 amino acids. Trimming at V came to 5 bases and at J to 0 bases, leaving 7 bases not matched to a gene. Looking up the rest from reference TRBV28 and TRBJ2-2 gives the full variable domain: DVKVTQSSRYLVKRTGEKVFLECVQDMDHENMFWYRQDPGLGLRLIYFSYDVKMKEKGDIPEGYSVSREKKERFSLILESASTNQTSMYLCASSMDRGPSNTGELFFGEGSRLTVL.

The chain couples TRBV4-1 to TRBJ2-3; D ambiguous. Germline-derived CDR1 and CDR2 are MGHRA and YSYEKL. V lost 1 base to trimming and J lost 2 bases, with 10 bases between them. This CDR3 region has 15 residues. The CDR3 spells CASSQVPSDTDTQYF. Here the CDR3 DNA reads TGCGCCAGCAGCCAAGTCCCGTCGGACACAGATACGCAGTATTTT.

The chain couples TRBV20-1 to TRBJ2-7; D is perhaps TRBD1 or TRBD2 (6 bases each). There are 14 residues in the CDR3. CDR1 and CDR2 (germline): DFQATT, SNEGSKA (reference sequence). V dropped 3 bases and J dropped 2 bases, with 14 bases sitting between them. Here the CDR3 DNA reads TGCAGTGCTAGGGAGGGCAGGGGACCCTACGAGCAGTACTTC. Its protein product is CSAREGRGPYEQYF.

The chain employs TRBV11-2 and TRBJ2-1, with 13 bases that match TRBD2. The CDR3 is 16 amino acids. V dropped 5 bases and J dropped 6; count of bases not matched to a gene: 7. Germline values: CDR1 SGHAT, CDR2 FQNNGV. The CDR3, as DNA: TGTGCCAGCAGCGCTCGACTAGCGGGGGGCGTCAATGAGCAGTTCTTC. As protein: CASSARLAGGVNEQFF.

This clonotype was counted between two and nine times. This chain links TRBV4-1 with TRBJ2-3; 8 nucleotides agree with TRBD1. There are 16 residues in the CDR3. Germline V lookup: CDR1 MGHRA, CDR2 YSYEKL. V gave up 0 bases and J gave up 4 bases; unmatched junction bases: 6. CDR3 residues: CASSQEPGGSPDTQYF. DNA of the CDR3: TGCGCCAGCAGCCAAGAGCCAGGGGGCAGTCCAGATACGCAGTATTTT.

A few counts support this clonotype. This rearrangement joins TRBV7-9 to TRBJ2-7, with 12 bases aligning to TRBD2. Unmatched junction bases numbered 5, after V lost 4 bases and J lost 1 base. Germline V gene sequence: CDR1 SEHNR, CDR2 FQNEAQ (reference sequence). CDR3 length: 16 residues. CDR3 nucleotide sequence: TGTGCCAGCAGCTCGTGGACTAGCGGGGAATCCTACGAGCAGTACTTC. Protein sequence: CASSSWTSGESYEQYF.

This rearrangement joins TRBV2 to TRBJ2-7; the D gene is possibly TRBD2 (6 bases). Trimming shortened V by 8 bases and J by 3 bases, and 11 bases separated the two germline ends. Germline-derived CDR1 and CDR2 are SNHLY and FYNNEI. The CDR3 covers 12 residues. The CDR3 loop is CASRAGRYEQYF. The CDR3 region has the DNA TGTGCCAGCCGCGCGGGGCGCTACGAGCAGTACTTC. Together with reference TRBV2 and TRBJ2-7, the CDR3 gives the full variable domain: EPEVTQTPSHQVTQMGQEVILRCVPISNHLYFYWYRQILGQKVEFLVSFYNNEISEKSEIFDDQFSVERPDGSNFTLKIRSTKLEDSAMYFCASRAGRYEQYFGPGTRLTVT.

This chain joins TRBV10-3 and TRBJ1-2; 8 bases match TRBD1. Germline values: CDR1 ENHRY, CDR2 SYGVKD. Trimming cost V 0 bases and J 2 bases; bases outside gene matches: 5. This CDR3 comprises 16 residues. CDR3 sequence reads: CAISESRTGTNYGYTF. The CDR3 DNA sequence: TGTGCCATCAGTGAGTCCCGGACAGGGACCAACTATGGCTACACCTTC.

This chain connects TRBV4-1 to TRBJ2-3; 7 bases are a match to TRBD2. There are 18 residues in the CDR3. Germline V gives CDR1 MGHRA, CDR2 YSYEKL. The junction had 9 bases not matched to a gene; V was cut back by 0 bases and J by 0 bases. In DNA, the CDR3 is TGCGCCAGCAGCCAAGATCCGAAGCGGGGTTCTAGCACAGATACGCAGTATTTT. This translates into CASSQDPKRGSSTDTQYF.

This clonotype appeared many times. V and J are TRBV7-7 and TRBJ2-5; D gene uncertain. The CDR3 spans 13 residues. Germline V gene lookup returns CDR1 SSHAT and CDR2 FNYEAQ (reference sequence). The CDR3 bases are TGTGCTAGTCAAGGTTCGACCCAAGAGACCCAGTACTTC. This gives the protein CASQGSTQETQYF.

This chain links TRBV28 with TRBJ2-1; 13 positions match TRBD2. This CDR3 has 17 amino acids. Germline V gene data show CDR1 as MDHEN and CDR2 as SYDVKM. Trimming at V came to 3 bases and at J to 10 bases, leaving 12 bases not matched to a gene. The CDR3 nucleotides are TGTGCCAGCAGTTTCAACCCTCGACTAGCGGGGGGAGAAGAGCAGTTCTTC. This translates into CASSFNPRLAGGEEQFF.

This clonotype was detected a few times. This rearrangement joins TRBV14 to TRBJ1-2; 8 bases fit TRBD1. The germline V gene has CDR1 SGHDN and CDR2 FVKESK. V dropped 10 bases and J dropped 4; count of bases not matched to a gene: 8. There are 13 residues in the CDR3. In DNA form, the CDR3 reads TGTGCCACCGAGGACAGGGTCGCCTATGGCTACACCTTC. This sequence encodes CATEDRVAYGYTF.

This clonotype was seen a few times. The gene calls are TRBV12-3 or TRBV12-4 and TRBJ1-2; D gene ambiguous. With 6 bases removed from V and 6 bases from J, the gap between germline ends came to 17 bases. This CDR3 has 14 amino acids. In DNA, the CDR3 is TGTGCCAGCAGGCGGGATTTACTGATCAATGGCTACACCTTC. It specifies CASRRDLLINGYTF.

This clonotype was picked up many times. V usage is TRBV7-6 and J usage is TRBJ2-7, with a tentative D call TRBD2 (5 bases). Germline CDR1 is SGHVS and CDR2 is FNYEAQ. With 5 bases removed from V and 0 bases from J, the gap between germline ends came to 14 bases. The length of the CDR3 is 15 residues. CDR3 residues: CASSLQRGFSYEQYF. CDR3 nucleotides: TGTGCCAGCAGCCTACAGCGAGGGTTCTCCTACGAGCAGTACTTC.

In its sample, this clonotype was seen a few times. For the CDR3, the DNA is TGTGCCAGCAGTCCCGACAGGGGGCTTTCGGCCCCTAATGAGCAGTTCTTC. Its protein product is CASSPDRGLSAPNEQFF. V usage is TRBV28 and J usage is TRBJ2-1; TRBD1 matches at 10 bases. Germline CDR1 reads MDHEN; CDR2 reads SYDVKM. The CDR3 totals 17 residues. The J segment lost 7 bases and the V segment lost 5 bases, leaving 14 bases of the junction unmatched.

V usage is TRBV19 and J usage is TRBJ2-1, with D possibly matching TRBD1 (8 bases). Trimming took off 4 bases at V and 4 bases at J, with 14 bases between the two ends. Germline V gives CDR1 LNHDA, CDR2 SQIVND (reference sequence). The CDR3 covers 15 residues. The CDR3 is CASSNDRGGYNEQFF. The CDR3 region has the DNA TGTGCCAGTAGTAATGACAGGGGAGGGTACAATGAGCAGTTCTTC.

The CDR3 DNA reads TGTGCCAGCAGCGGGGACAGTTCTTTGATGAACACTGAAGCTTTCTTT. This encodes CASSGDSSLMNTEAFF. This sequence joins TRBV9 and TRBJ1-1; 7 positions match TRBD1. CDR1 is SGDLS and CDR2 is YYNGEE in the germline V gene. The CDR3 runs 16 residues. The V gene end was trimmed by 3 bases and the J gene end by 0 bases; junction bases not matched to a gene: 8.

The table lists this clonotype with a few counts. The chain has TRBV12-3 or TRBV12-4 and TRBJ1-1, with D unresolved. V dropped 5 bases and J dropped 4 bases, with 8 bases sitting between them. The CDR3 extends over 12 amino acids. The CDR3 here is CASSPRITEAFF. The CDR3 nucleotides read TGTGCCAGCAGTCCGAGGATCACTGAAGCTTTCTTT.

V and J are TRBV7-9 and TRBJ1-4, with a weak D call TRBD1 (5 bases). Trimming left V 4 bases short and J 3 bases short, with 12 bases between. The CDR3 extends over 15 amino acids. The germline gives CDR1 SEHNR, CDR2 FQNEAQ (reference sequence). CDR3 region: CASSSIRGANEKLFF. DNA for the CDR3: TGTGCCAGCAGCTCTATTAGGGGAGCTAATGAAAAACTGTTTTTT.

The chain joins TRBV10-3 to TRBJ2-1; the D is unclear. The CDR3 contains 11 residues. The germline V and J ends were trimmed by 4 bases and 7 bases, with 5 bases remaining between them. The germline CDR1 and CDR2 sequences are ENHRY and SYGVKD. The CDR3 sequence: CAISGKNEQFF. CDR3 nucleotides: TGTGCCATCAGTGGGAAAAATGAGCAGTTCTTC.

V usage is TRBV7-9 and J usage is TRBJ2-1, with 11 positions matching TRBD2. Germline-derived CDR1 and CDR2 are SEHNR and FQNEAQ (reference sequence). After removal of 8 bases from V and 7 bases from J, the junction contained 4 bases not matched to a gene. This CDR3 spans 13 amino acids. The CDR3 loop is CASRSGGENEQFF. CDR3 coding DNA: TGTGCCAGCCGTAGCGGGGGGGAGAATGAGCAGTTCTTC. The full variable domain, with the rest looked up from reference TRBV7-9 and TRBJ2-1, is DTGVSQNPRHKITKRGQNVTFRCDPISEHNRLYWYRQTLGQGPEFLTYFQNEAQLEKSRLLSDRFSAERPKGSFSTLEIQRTEQGDSAMYLCASRSGGENEQFFGPGTRLTVL.

This clonotype has more than one count but fewer than ten. The chain links TRBV20-1 to TRBJ2-3, with 16 bases aligning to TRBD2. Unmatched junction bases numbered 7, after V lost 5 bases and J lost 2 bases. CDR3 length equals 17 residues. CDR1 is DFQATT and CDR2 is SNEGSKA in the germline V gene (reference sequence). CDR3 DNA sequence: TGCAGTGCTCCCCCGGGACTAGCGGGGGGGAACACAGATACGCAGTATTTT. Translating gives CSAPPGLAGGNTDTQYF.

V is TRBV6-5 and J is TRBJ2-7, with D tentatively TRBD1 or TRBD2 (5 bases each). This CDR3 is 12 amino acids long. The germline V gene has CDR1 MNHEY and CDR2 SVGAGI. Trimming stripped 6 bases from V and 0 bases from J, with 6 bases between. DNA for the CDR3: TGTGCCAGCAGGGGGACCTCCTACGAGCAGTACTTC. Encoded protein: CASRGTSYEQYF.

This clonotype was seen only a few times. The gene calls are TRBV12-3 or TRBV12-4 and TRBJ2-5; 7 bases align to TRBD1. The CDR3 sequence is 14 residues long. Unmatched junction bases numbered 7, after V lost 5 bases and J lost 4 bases. The CDR3 spells CASSKGTEGETQYF. CDR3 bases: TGTGCCAGCAGTAAAGGGACAGAGGGAGAGACCCAGTACTTC.

CDR3 sequence: CASSPSTATEAFF. CDR3 nucleotides: TGTGCCAGCAGCCCCTCCACCGCCACTGAAGCTTTCTTT. V and J are TRBV7-9 and TRBJ1-1; D remains ambiguous. Trimming cost V 5 bases and J 4 bases, with 11 bases left between them. The CDR3 sequence is 13 residues long. Germline V gives CDR1 SEHNR, CDR2 FQNEAQ (reference sequence). Filled out from reference TRBV7-9 and TRBJ1-1, the complete variable domain reads DTGVSQNPRHKITKRGQNVTFRCDPISEHNRLYWYRQTLGQGPEFLTYFQNEAQLEKSRLLSDRFSAERPKGSFSTLEIQRTEQGDSAMYLCASSPSTATEAFFGQGTRLTVV.

The gene calls are TRBV27 and TRBJ2-2; no firm D call. The CDR3 totals 12 residues. CDR1 is MNHEY, CDR2 SMNVEV, per germline (reference sequence). V was shortened by 5 bases and J by 4 bases, with 5 bases between the two germline ends. This CDR3 is CASSAPTGELFF. CDR3 DNA: TGTGCCAGCAGTGCGCCCACCGGGGAGCTGTTTTTT.

V and J are TRBV6-2 or TRBV6-3 and TRBJ2-7, with D unresolved. The germline V and J ends were trimmed by 2 bases and 0 bases, with 11 bases remaining between them. The CDR3 runs to 15 residues. Germline CDR1 and CDR2: MNHEY and SVGEGT. Here the CDR3 reads CASSYAPGSSYEQYF. The CDR3, as DNA: TGTGCCAGCAGTTACGCTCCGGGTAGCTCCTACGAGCAGTACTTC.